The 27 T cell receptor beta chains below come from one sample, sequenced in a study of T cell repertoires in cytomegalovirus infection. Using its own MiXCR run on the reads, TCRdb lists one record per CDR3 protein. The table includes 150,000 to 200,000 distinct CDR3 sequences, approximately 20% detected once. The sequencing sample was made of PBMCs. All receptors come from a human donor in good health (CMV status not recorded). Some clones in this sample may be carry-over from other donors' samples.

This clonotype has a handful of counts. V gene TRBV28 combines with J gene TRBJ1-4, with TRBD1 as a possible D gene (5 bases). Germline CDR1 reads MDHEN; CDR2 reads SYDVKM. V was trimmed by 8 bases and J by 5 bases, leaving 12 bases between them. CDR3 length equals 13 residues. CDR3 region: CASRVWGNEKLFF. The CDR3 nucleotides are TGTGCCAGCCGCGTCTGGGGGAATGAAAAACTGTTTTTT.

This clonotype was detected only a few times. V and J are TRBV11-2 and TRBJ2-1; no clear D gene. In germline, CDR1 is SGHAT, CDR2 FQNNGV. V lost 4 bases and J lost 4, with 11 bases in between. The CDR3 length is 14 residues. Here the CDR3 reads CASSSVQGYNEQFF. Written as DNA, the CDR3 is TGTGCCAGCAGCTCCGTTCAAGGTTACAATGAGCAGTTCTTC.

This clonotype turned up a few times. The rearrangement links TRBV19 to TRBJ2-1, with D possibly matching TRBD2 (5 bases). Germline CDR1 LNHDA, CDR2 SQIVND (reference sequence). V gave up 4 bases and J gave up 3 bases, with 13 bases separating them. The length of the CDR3 is 15 residues. The DNA of the CDR3 is TGTGCCAGTAGTAATAGCGCGATCCTCTACAATGAGCAGTTCTTC. Translation gives CASSNSAILYNEQFF.

This clonotype was seen ten or more times. The chain recombines TRBV15 with TRBJ2-2; 11 nucleotides match TRBD1. Looked up from germline, CDR1 is LNHNV and CDR2 is YYDKDF (reference sequence). The CDR3 totals 16 residues. J lost 2 bases, V lost 5 bases, and 4 bases had no gene match. The CDR3 DNA reads as TGTGCCACCAGCTGGGGACAGGGGGATAACACCGGGGAGCTGTTTTTT. Its translation is CATSWGQGDNTGELFF.

This clonotype has at least ten counts. The chain is built from TRBV6-5 and TRBJ2-7, with TRBD2 matching over 8 bases. J gave up 4 bases and V 6 bases, and 5 bases lay outside the gene matches. The CDR3 spans 13 residues. Germline CDR1 is MNHEY and CDR2 is SVGAGI. CDR3 sequence: CASRRGLDYEQYF. The CDR3 DNA reads as TGTGCCAGCAGGAGGGGACTAGATTACGAGCAGTACTTC.

This clonotype was seen at least ten times. The V gene is TRBV7-2, the J gene TRBJ1-4; D might be TRBD1 (5 bases). Between the trimmed V and J ends, which lost 4 bases and 4 bases, there was a span of 13 bases. This CDR3 has 15 residues. Germline values: CDR1 SGHTA, CDR2 FQGNSA. The CDR3 DNA reads TGTGCCAGCAGCTCCGGACAAGTTAGTAATGAAAAACTGTTTTTT. Translation gives CASSSGQVSNEKLFF.

V is TRBV15 and J is TRBJ2-1; no firm D call. Trimming removed 5 bases at V and 4 bases at J, with 12 bases between. The CDR3 totals 14 residues. Per germline, CDR1 LNHNV and CDR2 YYDKDF (reference sequence). CDR3 sequence reads: CATSHRTRYNEQFF. CDR3 coding DNA: TGTGCCACCAGCCATAGGACGAGGTACAATGAGCAGTTCTTC.

This clonotype was observed many times. The chain carries TRBV7-6 and TRBJ2-1; D might be TRBD1 (5 bases). This CDR3 spans 15 amino acids. Trimming took off 5 bases at V and 6 bases at J, with 17 bases between the two ends. The V gene's germline CDR1 is SGHVS and CDR2 FNYEAQ. The CDR3 nucleotides read TGTGCCAGCAGCCCCCCAGGGCCCCTCCTCAATGAGCAGTTCTTC. Its translation: CASSPPGPLLNEQFF.

This clonotype was recorded a few times. This chain uses TRBV7-9 with TRBJ1-2, with 8 bases fitting TRBD1. CDR3 size: 15 residues. The germline V gene has CDR1 SEHNR and CDR2 FQNEAQ (reference sequence). V shed 7 bases, J shed 3 bases, and the junction held 10 bases outside the gene matches. The CDR3 reads CASTKTGEKDYGYTF. The DNA for the CDR3 is TGTGCCAGCACCAAGACAGGGGAGAAAGACTATGGCTACACCTTC.

Ten or more counts support this clonotype. The rearrangement links TRBV12-3 or TRBV12-4 to TRBJ1-2; TRBD1 matches at 9 bases. V dropped 5 bases and J dropped 6; count of bases not matched to a gene: 10. The CDR3 runs 15 residues. The DNA of the CDR3 is TGTGCCAGCAGTACCTACCGGGACAGGGAGGATGGCTACACCTTC. This encodes CASSTYRDREDGYTF.

This clonotype was counted at least ten times. The chain carries TRBV5-1 and TRBJ2-1, with a possible D match to TRBD2 (5 bases). This CDR3 comprises 16 residues. From germline, CDR1 is SGHRS and CDR2 YFSETQ. V shed 4 bases and J shed 0 bases, with 14 bases lying between them. CDR3 sequence reads: CASSKGDTSSYNEQFF. The DNA of the CDR3 is TGCGCCAGCAGCAAGGGAGACACGTCCTCCTACAATGAGCAGTTCTTC.

The rearrangement uses TRBV7-8 and TRBJ2-1; the match to TRBD2 covers 10 bases. The CDR3 is made up of 16 amino acids. V lost 5 bases, J lost 8 bases, and 12 bases stayed unmatched. CDR1 and CDR2 (germline): SGHVS, FQNEAQ. Here the CDR3 reads CASSPPRLAGEHEQFF. Here the CDR3 DNA reads TGTGCCAGCAGCCCCCCCAGGCTAGCGGGAGAGCATGAGCAGTTCTTC.

This clonotype was seen repeatedly, ten times or more. The V gene is TRBV7-2, the J gene TRBJ2-5; 8 positions agree with TRBD1. The germline CDR1 and CDR2 sequences are SGHTA and FQGNSA. The CDR3 runs 15 residues. Trimming cost V 5 bases and J 5 bases; bases outside gene matches: 10. The DNA for the CDR3 is TGTGCCAGCAGCCCACAACGAACAGGGGGGGAGACCCAGTACTTC. Its protein product is CASSPQRTGGETQYF. The full variable domain, with the rest looked up from reference TRBV7-2 and TRBJ2-5, is GAGVSQSPSNKVTEKGKDVELRCDPISGHTALYWYRQSLGQGLEFLIYFQGNSAPDKSGLPSDRFSAERTGGSVSTLTIQRTQQEDSAVYLCASSPQRTGGETQYFGPGTRLLVL.

The sample holds many counts of this clonotype. The rearrangement joins TRBV4-1 to TRBJ2-2; D uncertain. The CDR3 extends over 18 amino acids. V lost 2 bases, J lost 0 bases, and 16 bases lay in between. The germline gives CDR1 MGHRA, CDR2 YSYEKL. The CDR3 bases are TGCGCCAGCAGCCAAACCTCGAGAGGAAGGGCGAACACCGGGGAGCTGTTTTTT. Its protein is CASSQTSRGRANTGELFF.

This clonotype was seen only a few times. This sequence joins TRBV6-5 and TRBJ2-1; a weak D match, TRBD2 (5 bases). This CDR3 spans 14 amino acids. CDR1 is MNHEY, CDR2 SVGAGI, per germline. V was cut by 5 bases and J by 7 bases, with 15 bases left in between. The CDR3 sequence is CASSSGYISNEQFF. The DNA for the CDR3 is TGTGCCAGCAGTAGCGGTTATATTTCGAATGAGCAGTTCTTC.

On this clonotype itself: One base away lies a much larger clone, so this may be a sequencing read error. CDR3 nucleotides: TGTGCCAGCAGCACCGGGGTGTCTGAAGCTTTCTTT. It encodes CASSTGVSEAFF. This chain uses TRBV7-2 with TRBJ1-1; D remains unclear. This CDR3 has 12 residues. The V gene's germline CDR1 is SGHTA and CDR2 FQGNSA. The germline V and J ends were trimmed by 5 bases and 6 bases, with 10 bases remaining between them.

This rearrangement joins TRBV2 to TRBJ2-2; unclear D gene. V lost 7 bases and J lost 0, with 9 bases in between. This CDR3 region has 14 residues. Germline V lookup: CDR1 SNHLY, CDR2 FYNNEI. CDR3 loop: CASTQRTNTGELFF. DNA of the CDR3: TGTGCCAGCACCCAAAGGACGAACACCGGGGAGCTGTTTTTT.

V gene TRBV4-1 combines with J gene TRBJ1-1; D gene unclear. The CDR3 sequence is 13 residues long. Germline values: CDR1 MGHRA, CDR2 YSYEKL. V lost 3 bases and J 3 bases, leaving 8 bases between the germline ends. For the CDR3, the DNA is TGCGCCAGCAGCCAGGGAAGGGACACTGAAGCTTTCTTT. Translating it yields CASSQGRDTEAFF.

Ten or more counts support this clonotype. The rearrangement uses TRBV7-2 and TRBJ2-3; D remains ambiguous. Per germline, CDR1 SGHTA and CDR2 FQGNSA. Trimming stripped 2 bases from V and 2 bases from J, with 5 bases between. There are 13 residues in the CDR3. CDR3 nucleotide sequence: TGTGCCAGCAGCTTACCAAACACAGATACGCAGTATTTT. It codes for CASSLPNTDTQYF.

V gene TRBV6-2 or TRBV6-3 combines with J gene TRBJ1-1, with 8 bases lining up with TRBD1. Germline V CDR1 and CDR2: MNHEY, SVGEGT. Germline trimming cut 6 bases from V and 8 bases from J; bases unmatched to any gene: 5. The CDR3 contains 12 residues. In nucleotides, the CDR3 is TGTGCCAGCAGCTCGGGACAGGTGGAAGCTTTCTTT. As protein: CASSSGQVEAFF.

The CDR3 nucleotides read TGTGCCAGCAGCCCGAGAGGGGGCAGAGGCAGCAATCAGCCCCAGCATTTT. It is translated as CASSPRGGRGSNQPQHF. The chain couples TRBV28 to TRBJ1-5; 7 bases are a match to TRBD1. Germline values: CDR1 MDHEN, CDR2 SYDVKM. Losses at the gene ends were 6 bases for V and 1 base for J; bases not matched to a gene: 12. CDR3 length: 17 residues.

The chain employs TRBV5-1 and TRBJ1-1; 9 nucleotides match TRBD1. This CDR3 has 13 amino acids. Germline V gene sequence: CDR1 SGHRS, CDR2 YFSETQ. The trim removed 7 bases at V and 4 bases at J, leaving 5 bases unmatched. The chain's CDR3 is CASSTGGPTEAFF. In DNA form, the CDR3 reads TGCGCCAGCTCCACAGGGGGCCCCACTGAAGCTTTCTTT.

The rearrangement links TRBV20-1 to TRBJ1-1, with D unresolved. The V end was cut by 3 bases, the J end by 1 base, with 9 bases between. Germline CDR1 DFQATT, CDR2 SNEGSKA (reference sequence). CDR3 length equals 13 residues. CDR3 loop: CSASLTKNTEAFF. Here the CDR3 DNA reads TGCAGTGCTAGTCTGACAAAGAACACTGAAGCTTTCTTT.

About this clonotype itself: This may be a read error: a much more frequent sequence differs by one nucleotide. The rearrangement links TRBV7-4 to TRBJ2-7; TRBD2 matches at 13 bases. V lost 6 bases, J lost 1 base, and 6 bases stayed unmatched. Germline assignment: CDR1 SGHVT and CDR2 SQSDAQ. The CDR3 has 16 amino acids. DNA for the CDR3: TGTGCCAGCAGATCAGGACTAGCGGGGGATTCCTACGAGCAGTACTTC. It codes for CASRSGLAGDSYEQYF.

V usage is TRBV14 and J usage is TRBJ1-1; no reliable D call. The CDR3 contains 14 residues. V was cut by 1 base and J by 5 bases, with 11 bases left in between. CDR1 and CDR2 from the germline V gene are SGHDN and FVKESK. This CDR3 reads CASSQVISRTEAFF. In DNA form, the CDR3 reads TGTGCCAGCAGCCAAGTTATTTCGAGGACTGAAGCTTTCTTT.

The CDR3 coding sequence is TGCGCCAGCAGCTCCCGGGACACTAGCTCCTATAATTCACCCCTCCACTTT. Encoded protein: CASSSRDTSSYNSPLHF. This rearrangement joins TRBV4-1 to TRBJ1-6; D possibly corresponds to TRBD1 (6 bases). The V end was cut by 5 bases, the J end by 0 bases, with 14 bases between. The germline gives CDR1 MGHRA, CDR2 YSYEKL. The CDR3 runs 17 residues.

In this sample, this clonotype turned up many times. V usage is TRBV7-2 and J usage is TRBJ2-1, with 7 positions matching TRBD2. Trimming removed 6 bases from V and 8 bases from J; junction bases left unmatched: 4. The germline V gene has CDR1 SGHTA and CDR2 FQGNSA. The CDR3 extends over 12 amino acids. CDR3 DNA: TGTGCCAGCAGTCGGACTAGGGATGAGCAGTTCTTC. This codes for CASSRTRDEQFF.